These T cell receptor beta chains were read from a single sample in a study of blood T cell repertoires in COVID-19. The data were produced by immunoSEQ multiplex PCR, yet TCRdb's version contains in-frame clones alone and is incomplete. Of around 460,000 clones in the sample, approximately 90% were seen once. The sample consisted of peripheral blood. The receptors here all came from a young man with COVID-19, enrolled during active disease. Each CDR3 is given with its conserved first and last residue. The D gene is left open where the match is weak. Only part of the rows carry a size: once, few, many, or a class if the clone is expanded.

j_gene	d_gene	abundance	v_gene	CDR3nt	CDR3aa
TRBJ1-6	TRBD1	.	TRBV10-2	TGCGCCAGCAGTGAGACAGGGGGGAATTCACCCCTCCACTTT	CASSETGGNSPLHF
TRBJ1-1	.	.	TRBV6-5	TGTGCCAGCAGTTACTCGAAGAGGCCGAACACTGAAGCTTTCTTT	CASSYSKRPNTEAFF
TRBJ2-3	.	.	TRBV5-1	TGCGCCAGCAGCTCGGGACTGGAAGTCGGTACGCAGTATTTT	CASSSGLEVGTQYF
TRBJ2-7	TRBD1	.	TRBV5-1	TGCGCCAGCAGATACACGACAGGGGCCTACGAGCAGTACTTC	CASRYTTGAYEQYF
TRBJ2-3	.	few	TRBV6-5	TGTGCCAGCAGTTACCGACTACGAAGCACAGATACGCAGTATTTT	CASSYRLRSTDTQYF
TRBJ2-3	TRBD1	.	TRBV19	TGTGCCAGTAGGAAACAGGGGGCGTCAGATACGCAGTATTTT	CASRKQGASDTQYF
TRBJ1-5	TRBD1	.	TRBV9	TGTGCCAGCAGCGTAGGTGGGACAGGGTCTAGGGAGCCCCAGCATTTT	CASSVGGTGSREPQHF
TRBJ2-1	.	.	TRBV5-1	TGCGCCAGCAGCTTGGTTGGACAGCCCTACAATGAGCAGTTCTTC	CASSLVGQPYNEQFF
TRBJ2-7	TRBD2	.	TRBV7-2	TGTGCCAGCTCCGGGACTAGCGGGAGCGAGCAGTACTTC	CASSGTSGSEQYF
TRBJ1-5	TRBD1	.	TRBV5-4	TGTGCCAGCAGCCCAAATCCGGGACAGGGGGTTCAGCCCCAGCATTTT	CASSPNPGQGVQPQHF
TRBJ2-7	.	.	TRBV7-9	TGTGCCAGCAGCTTGGGAGGAGACTACGAGCAGTACTTC	CASSLGGDYEQYF
TRBJ2-5	TRBD1	few	TRBV11-2	TGTGCCAGCAGAAGGGGGCCTGTACAAGAGACCCAGTACTTC	CASRRGPVQETQYF
TRBJ1-3	.	.	TRBV30	TGTGCCCGGAAAGCGGGGAGAATTGGAAACACCATATATTTT	CARKAGRIGNTIYF
TRBJ1-2	TRBD1	.	TRBV18	TGTGCCAGCTCTCCAACAGGGGGCGAGGGCTATGGCTACACCTTC	CASSPTGGEGYGYTF
TRBJ2-1	TRBD2	.	TRBV4-1	TGCGCCAGCAGCCCTCCTAGCGGGGGGGCTTATGAGCAGTTCTTC	CASSPPSGGAYEQFF
TRBJ1-4	.	.	TRBV12-3/TRBV12-4	TGTGCCAGCACCAGGCGGGGGAATGAAAAACTGTTTTTT	CASTRRGNEKLFF
TRBJ2-1	.	.	TRBV5-4	TGTGCCAGCAGCTTGGAGGGGTGGGATGAGCAGTTCTTC	CASSLEGWDEQFF
TRBJ2-2	.	.	TRBV3-1/TRBV3-2	TGTGCCAGCAGCCAAGATGACAGGAACACCGGGGAGCTGTTTTTT	CASSQDDRNTGELFF
TRBJ2-3	.	.	TRBV5-4	TGTGCCAGCAGCGGGGAGGGGGGGAATGGAGATACGCAGTATTTT	CASSGEGGNGDTQYF
TRBJ1-2	TRBD1	.	TRBV12-5	TGTGCTAGTGGTTTTTGGGACAGGCCCAACTATGGCTACACCTTC	CASGFWDRPNYGYTF
TRBJ2-7	.	once	TRBV7-6	TGTGCCAGCAGCATTTACAGGGATGTGTCCTACGAGCAGTACTTC	CASSIYRDVSYEQYF
TRBJ2-1	TRBD2	.	TRBV6-5	TGTGCCAGCAGCCCGGGACTAGCGGGGTACAATGAGCAGTTCTTC	CASSPGLAGYNEQFF